The subject of this entry is one T cell receptor beta chain. Its antigen is unidentified. This CDR3 contains 20 residues. The data belong to a study of cytomegalovirus exposure and HLA in healthy donors. Study-wide results and caveats: A few CMV-associated chains proved CMV antigen-specific in vitro.

It was the approximately 120-subject validation cohort, separate from the approximately 700-subject first cohort, to which the donors belonged. Produced via immunoSEQ multiplex PCR; TCRdb's table is partial and in-frame only. The sample holds 200,000 or so clones, around 86% seen once. This chain links TRBV12-1 with TRBJ1-5; the D call in the table, TRBD1, was not verified against the DNA. TRBV12-1 is shown as a pseudogene. Sequencing was carried out using PBMCs. The clonotype comes from a woman aged 18-30 years in good health and CMV-seropositive. The CDR3: CASSSYTLPRQGLSNQPQHF. The CDR3 DNA is TGTGCCAGCAGCTCTTACACGCTCCCACGACAGGGCCTAAGCAATCAGCCCCAGCATTTT.